This T cell receptor (beta chain) derives from a study of chemoradiotherapy in HPV16-positive cancers. The V gene's germline CDR1 is LGHNT and CDR2 FRNRAP. The CDR3 length is 13 residues. Trimming took off 3 bases at V and 6 bases at J, with 11 bases between the two ends. Using immunoSEQ multiplex PCR, the repertoire was profiled, and TCRdb retains in-frame clones only, with some absent. Of 30,000 to 35,000 clones listed, 70% to 90% are singletons. The clonotype was recovered from a human donor with HPV-associated anogenital cancer. Specimen: blood, collected from a patient who underwent chemoradiotherapy. V usage is TRBV12-5 and J usage is TRBJ1-2; TRBD1 might be the D (5 bases). CDR3 sequence: CASGFGQGHGYTF. DNA for the CDR3: TGTGCTAGTGGTTTTGGGCAGGGTCATGGCTACACCTTC.